This T cell receptor (beta chain) was observed in a study of cytomegalovirus exposure and HLA in healthy donors. At the level of the study: There were 90 million to 140 million unique TCR beta sequences, drawn from about 179 million T cells, in an earlier analysis.

V lost 8 bases and J lost 8, with 21 bases in between. Germline V gene data show CDR1 as MNHNY and CDR2 as SVGAGI (reference sequence). This CDR3 contains 14 residues. The study ran its PCR with 60 Vbeta and 13 Jbeta primers. Sequencing was performed with immunoSEQ multiplex PCR; in TCRdb, only in-frame clones are kept and a portion is missing. The sample holds 120,000 or so clones; roughly four fifths are singletons and the top ten take around 1.9%. With respect to this clone: Its specificity is unknown.

Whole-study results and caveats: Later on, an analysis tied about 17,000 TCR beta sequences to HLA alleles at 0.05 false discovery rate.

Sequenced: PBMCs. The TCR was taken from a man aged 35 to 55 in good health and CMV-seronegative. The J gene is TRBJ1-2, the V gene TRBV6-6; D is unresolved. Here the CDR3 reads CASGSGGLKLGYTF. The CDR3 coding sequence is TGTGCCAGCGGATCCGGAGGACTCAAGTTGGGCTACACCTTC.